The sequence of this T cell receptor beta chain was determined in a study of circulating tumor DNA in untreated peripheral T-cell lymphoma (dated by TCRdb to the early 2020s). With regard to the full study: To follow circulating tumor DNA that carried tumor TCR clonotypes, serum samples were taken at baseline and then repeatedly over the course of treatment. Findings and caveats that apply to the study as a whole: Tumor-specific clonotypes were found in 75% to 80% of patients, coming from over 85% of baseline tissues and around 69% of baseline serum samples. ctDNA persistence did not always predict relapse, since a couple of patients whose ctDNA remained detectable after therapy stayed in remission over approximately 10 years of follow-up. Of the approximately 26 patients with serial samples, roughly 39% had cleared ctDNA after two cycles, and ctDNA that was detectable after therapy showed a trend toward worse survival.

The protocol used for the library was the immunoSEQ multiplex PCR assay. Here the immuneACCESS table is served through TCRdb, limited to in-frame sequences with V and J called. Missing clones are a known gap in these copies; in checked studies unresolved V genes cover under half, and the rest lacks a known reason. This sample holds more than 450 clones; 70% to 90% were observed only once. 0.9% to 1.2% of the sample is taken by the ten largest. Trimming takes 2 bases from V and 7 bases from J, and the germline ends sit 14 bases apart. From the cysteine up to the phenylalanine, the CDR3 has a length of 15 residues. Just the 45-base CDR3 DNA is kept, in frame starting at base 1. Per the germline V gene (reference sequence), MNHEY is the CDR1 and SMNVEV is the CDR2. In this sample, this clone turned up once. No cognate antigen has been identified for it. No much larger clone exists at a distance of one base, and base qualities are not known.

Next-generation sequencing of T-cell receptor sequences was used to monitor peripheral T-cell lymphoma patients receiving frontline treatment on a trial. The source is a human donor with peripheral T-cell lymphoma. The material sequenced was cell-free DNA from blood serum. The chain employs TRBV27 and TRBJ1-4; the D gene lacks a confident call. The CDR3 has the sequence CASSLNREVGEKLFF. The nucleotide sequence reads as follows: TGTGCCAGCAGTTTAAACCGGGAAGTAGGTGAAAAACTGTTTTTT.